The clone carrying this TCR beta chain occurred a few times. From germline, CDR1 is MNHNS and CDR2 SASEGT. This CDR3 is built from 16 residues. Losses at the gene ends were 6 bases for V and 3 bases for J; bases not matched to a gene: 9. This entry is derived from a study of response to subunit inactivated influenza vaccine. TCRdb called the RT-PCR reads again in MiXCR, with one record for every CDR3 protein. Altogether about 520,000 distinct CDR3 sequences are present, around 7.9% being singletons, with the ten largest covering about 12%. The J gene is TRBJ2-1, the V gene TRBV6-1, with 9 bases that match TRBD2. The clonotype was recovered from a man between 50 and 75 years old who received an inactivated influenza vaccine. Sequenced material: PBMCs from blood, taken about 24 months after vaccination. CDR3 protein: CASRGGLAQGYNEQFF. CDR3 nucleotides: TGTGCCAGCAGGGGGGGACTAGCCCAGGGCTACAATGAGCAGTTCTTC.